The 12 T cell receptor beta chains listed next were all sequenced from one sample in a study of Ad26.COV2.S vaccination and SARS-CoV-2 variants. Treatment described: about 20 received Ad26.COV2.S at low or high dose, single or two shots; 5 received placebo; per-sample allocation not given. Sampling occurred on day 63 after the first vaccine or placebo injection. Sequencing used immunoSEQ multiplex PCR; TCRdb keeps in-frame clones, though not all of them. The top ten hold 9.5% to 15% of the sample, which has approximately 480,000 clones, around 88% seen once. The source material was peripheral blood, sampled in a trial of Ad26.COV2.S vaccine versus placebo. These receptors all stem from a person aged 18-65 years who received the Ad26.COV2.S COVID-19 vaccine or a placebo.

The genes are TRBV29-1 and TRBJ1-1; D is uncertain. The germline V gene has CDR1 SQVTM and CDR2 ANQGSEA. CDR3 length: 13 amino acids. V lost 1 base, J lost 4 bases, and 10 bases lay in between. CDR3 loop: CSVEGRVGTEAFF. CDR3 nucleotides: TGCAGCGTTGAAGGTCGGGTGGGCACTGAAGCTTTCTTT.

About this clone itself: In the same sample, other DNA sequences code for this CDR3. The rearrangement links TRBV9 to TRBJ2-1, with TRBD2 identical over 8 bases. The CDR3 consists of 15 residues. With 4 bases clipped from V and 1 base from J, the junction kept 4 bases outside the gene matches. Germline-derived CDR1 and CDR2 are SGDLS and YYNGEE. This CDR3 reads CASSPIAGSYNEQFF. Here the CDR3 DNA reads TGTGCCAGCAGCCCAATAGCGGGATCCTACAATGAGCAGTTCTTC. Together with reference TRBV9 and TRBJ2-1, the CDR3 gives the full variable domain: DSGVTQTPKHLITATGQRVTLRCSPRSGDLSVYWYQQSLDQGLQFLIQYYNGEERAKGNILERFSAQQFPDLHSELNLSSLELGDSALYFCASSPIAGSYNEQFFGPGTRLTVL.

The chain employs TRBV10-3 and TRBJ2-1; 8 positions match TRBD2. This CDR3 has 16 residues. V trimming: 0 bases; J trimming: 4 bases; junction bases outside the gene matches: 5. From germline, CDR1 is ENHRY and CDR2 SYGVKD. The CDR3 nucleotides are TGTGCCATCAGTGAGTCAATCGGGAGGGATTACAATGAGCAGTTCTTC. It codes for CAISESIGRDYNEQFF.

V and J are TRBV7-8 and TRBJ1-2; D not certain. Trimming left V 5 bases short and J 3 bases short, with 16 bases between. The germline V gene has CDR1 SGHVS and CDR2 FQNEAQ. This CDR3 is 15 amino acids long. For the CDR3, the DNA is TGTGCCAGCAGCACACGATTAGAGATACACTATGGCTACACCTTC. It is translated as CASSTRLEIHYGYTF.

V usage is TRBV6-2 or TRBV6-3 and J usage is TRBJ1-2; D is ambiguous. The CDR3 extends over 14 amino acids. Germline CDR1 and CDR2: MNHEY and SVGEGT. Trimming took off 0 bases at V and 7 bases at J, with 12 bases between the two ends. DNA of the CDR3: TGTGCCAGCAGTTACTCATCGATTTCCAGTGGCTACACCTTC. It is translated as CASSYSSISSGYTF.

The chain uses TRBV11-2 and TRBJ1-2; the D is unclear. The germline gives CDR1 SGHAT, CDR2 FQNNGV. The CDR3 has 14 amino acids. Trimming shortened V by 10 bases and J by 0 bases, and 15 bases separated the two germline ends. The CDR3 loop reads CAITPADTNYGYTF. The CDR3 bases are TGTGCCATCACCCCAGCGGATACTAACTATGGCTACACCTTC.

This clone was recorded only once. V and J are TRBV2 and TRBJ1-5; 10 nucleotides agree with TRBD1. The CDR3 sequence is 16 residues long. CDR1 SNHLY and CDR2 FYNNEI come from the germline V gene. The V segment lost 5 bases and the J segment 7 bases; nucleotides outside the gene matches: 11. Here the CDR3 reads CASSSGTGAPGQPQHF. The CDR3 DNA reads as TGTGCCAGCAGTTCCGGGACAGGGGCACCCGGACAGCCCCAGCATTTT.

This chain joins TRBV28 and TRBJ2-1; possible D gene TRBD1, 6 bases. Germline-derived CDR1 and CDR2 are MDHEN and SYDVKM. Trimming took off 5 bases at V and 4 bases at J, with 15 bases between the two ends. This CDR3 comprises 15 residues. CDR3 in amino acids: CASSPSTGWYNEQFF. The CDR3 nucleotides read TGTGCCAGCAGTCCAAGTACAGGGTGGTACAATGAGCAGTTCTTC.

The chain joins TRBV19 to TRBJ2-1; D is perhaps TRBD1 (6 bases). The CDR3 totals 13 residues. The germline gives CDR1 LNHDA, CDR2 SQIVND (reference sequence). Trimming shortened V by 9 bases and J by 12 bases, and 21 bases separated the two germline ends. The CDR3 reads CASSGQTTLGQFF. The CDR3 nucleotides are TGTGCCAGCAGCGGACAGACTACATTGGGGCAGTTCTTC.

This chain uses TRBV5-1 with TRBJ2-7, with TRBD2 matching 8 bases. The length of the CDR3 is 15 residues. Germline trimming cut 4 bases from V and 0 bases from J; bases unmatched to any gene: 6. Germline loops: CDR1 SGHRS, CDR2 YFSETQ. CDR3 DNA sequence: TGCGCCAGCAGCGGGGCAGCGGGGGCCTCCTACGAGCAGTACTTC. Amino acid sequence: CASSGAAGASYEQYF.

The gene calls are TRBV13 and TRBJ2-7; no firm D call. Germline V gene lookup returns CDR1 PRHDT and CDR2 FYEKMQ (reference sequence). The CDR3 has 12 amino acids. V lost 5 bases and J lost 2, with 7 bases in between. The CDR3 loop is CASSVGPYEQYF. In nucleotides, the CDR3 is TGTGCCAGCAGCGTTGGGCCCTACGAGCAGTACTTC.

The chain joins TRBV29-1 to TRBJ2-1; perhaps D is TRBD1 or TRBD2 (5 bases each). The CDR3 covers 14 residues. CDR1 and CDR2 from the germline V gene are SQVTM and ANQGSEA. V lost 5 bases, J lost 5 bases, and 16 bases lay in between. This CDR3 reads CSVWGRRGHNEQFF. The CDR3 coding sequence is TGCAGCGTTTGGGGGAGAAGGGGTCACAATGAGCAGTTCTTC.